The present T cell receptor (beta chain) was sequenced within a study of T cell repertoires in cytomegalovirus infection. Background on the study: TCR beta signatures that were public indicated CMV infection and matching HLA type. Findings of the study overall: Adding up the frequency of public TCR beta families identified people who carried CMV plus the relevant HLA. Dominating the ex vivo response were TCR beta clonotypes that were CMV-specific and HLA-C-restricted.

Remarks on this clonotype: No antigen is known for it.

TCRdb reprocessed the reads with MiXCR, giving one entry per CDR3 protein. The sample includes approximately 630,000 distinct CDR3 sequences, less than 25% seen only once; the top ten take 6.5% to 10%. CDR1 is SEHNR, CDR2 FQNEAQ, per germline (reference sequence). CDR3 size: 16 residues. The V end lost 0 bases, the J end lost 1 base, and 13 bases lay between the germline ends. The sequenced material came from CD8+ T cells from PBMCs. The sequence was collected from a human donor in good health (CMV status not recorded). Some clones in this sample may be carry-over from other donors' samples. This sequence joins TRBV7-9 and TRBJ2-7, with a possible D match to TRBD2 (6 bases). CDR3 residues: CASSLAAGSLSYEQYF. The CDR3 DNA sequence: TGTGCCAGCAGCTTAGCCGCGGGATCTTTATCCTACGAGCAGTACTTC.